This note documents a single TCR beta chain sequence. What it recognizes is unknown. The data originate from a study of shared clonotypes between healthy human individuals. Study-wide findings and caveats: Approximately 5.1% was the fraction of naive CD4 clonotypes found shared across a few donors. Generally, naive subsets (rather than memory subsets) showed larger estimated richness.

Assay execution took place at the deep level. Original processing notes: ImmunoSEQ supplied junction-only sequences lacking quality scores, so filtering was different. Using immunoSEQ multiplex PCR, the repertoire was profiled, and TCRdb retains in-frame clones only, with some absent. V, J and clone size were drawn from that table, and D and trimming were deduced from the DNA. This table holds more than 550,000 clones, 90% found once. Germline assignment: CDR1 SGHDT and CDR2 YYEEEE. There are 14 residues in the CDR3. V dropped 2 bases and J dropped 6 bases, with 11 bases sitting between them. The clonotype originates from a man aged 18 to 30 in good health. Some clones in this sample may be carry-over from other donors' samples. V is TRBV5-6 and J is TRBJ2-2; D is possibly TRBD2 (5 bases). The sequenced sample was memory CD8+ T cells from PBMCs. The subset: CD45RO+ cells pooled with CCR7-negative TemRA cells. CDR3 in DNA: TGTGCCAGCAGCTTCTATCGGGGATCCGGGGAGCTGTTTTTT. Translating it yields CASSFYRGSGELFF.